Listed here are 11 T cell receptor beta chains from one sample, sequenced in a study of blood T cells in healthy people across ages. A second about 6 to 12 cycle PCR used barcoded and J-beta primers. One entry per CDR3 protein results from TCRdb running MiXCR on the 5' RACE reads. This sample has just under 900,000 distinct CDR3 sequences; about 28% occur once, and the top ten carry roughly 17%. The sequencing sample was made of blood. The receptor source for this set is a woman aged 80 or over in good health.

Remarks on this clonotype: A much larger clone lies one base from this, so it may be a read error. This sequence joins TRBV3-1 and TRBJ2-7; D might be TRBD1 (5 bases). CDR3 length: 13 residues. Trimming cost V 1 base and J 9 bases, with 13 bases left between them. Germline CDR1 LGHDT, CDR2 YNNKEL (reference sequence). This CDR3 is CASSQVFRTPQYF. DNA of the CDR3: TGTGCCAGCAGCCAAGTGTTCAGGACACCGCAGTACTTC.

The V call is TRBV5-1, the J call TRBJ1-2; D gene uncertain. Trimming took off 7 bases at V and 2 bases at J, with 18 bases between the two ends. This CDR3 has 15 amino acids. Per the germline V gene, CDR1 is SGHRS and CDR2 is YFSETQ. CDR3 sequence reads: CASGDRGSVNYGYTF. The CDR3 coding sequence is TGCGCCAGCGGAGATCGAGGGTCAGTAAACTATGGCTACACCTTC.

The V and J genes are TRBV7-8 and TRBJ2-7; D may correspond to TRBD1 or TRBD2 (5 bases each). The CDR3 length is 14 residues. Germline values: CDR1 SGHVS, CDR2 FQNEAQ. Trimming pared 2 bases from V and 4 bases from J, leaving 12 bases between. DNA for the CDR3: TGTGCCAGCAGCTTAACAGGTTCGGGGTACGAGCAGTACTTC. It is translated as CASSLTGSGYEQYF. Full variable domain (rest looked up from reference TRBV7-8 and TRBJ2-7): GAGVSQSPRYKVAKRGQDVALRCDPISGHVSLFWYQQALGQGPEFLTYFQNEAQLDKSGLPSDRFFAERPEGSVSTLKIQRTQQEDSAVYLCASSLTGSGYEQYFGPGTRLTVT.

This clonotype turned up a few times. This rearrangement joins TRBV6-2 or TRBV6-3 to TRBJ2-2; 8 bases line up with TRBD2. Germline assignment: CDR1 MNHEY and CDR2 SVGEGT. This CDR3 has 13 residues. The V segment lost 11 bases and the J segment 4 bases; nucleotides outside the gene matches: 6. CDR3 loop: CAAGGMGTGELFF. Here the CDR3 DNA reads TGTGCCGCGGGGGGTATGGGCACCGGGGAGCTGTTTTTT.

Concerning this clonotype itself: Given a much more abundant clone one base away, this may be a read error. The V and J genes are TRBV4-3 and TRBJ2-5, with D uncertain. The CDR3 has 14 residues. The V end was cut by 1 base, the J end by 5 bases, with 11 bases between. CDR1 is LGHNA, CDR2 YSLEER, per germline. The CDR3 protein is CASSQGSWSETQYF. The CDR3 nucleotides are TGCGCCAGCAGCCAAGGTAGTTGGTCGGAGACCCAGTACTTC.

In the case of this clonotype: At one end the junction does not follow the germline gene, possibly because of a read error. The chain uses TRBV30 and TRBJ2-3, with no clear D. CDR3 length equals 12 residues. Germline CDR1 and CDR2: GTSNPN and SVGIG (reference sequence). CDR3 protein: CTWSPSADTQYF. The CDR3 nucleotides read TGTACCTGGAGTCCCTCGGCAGACACGCAGTATTTT.

The V and J genes are TRBV15 and TRBJ1-3; D unresolved. This CDR3 spans 13 amino acids. In germline, CDR1 is LNHNV, CDR2 YYDKDF (reference sequence). Trimming pared 11 bases from V and 0 bases from J, leaving 11 bases between. The CDR3 nucleotides read TGTGCCGTACGACGGGGCTCTGGAAACACCATATATTTT. It translates to CAVRRGSGNTIYF.

The rearrangement uses TRBV3-1 and TRBJ1-2, with D perhaps matching TRBD1 (5 bases). Trimming shortened V by 1 base and J by 8 bases, and 17 bases separated the two germline ends. CDR3 length: 15 residues. The germline V gene encodes CDR1 LGHDT and CDR2 YNNKEL (reference sequence). CDR3 sequence: CASSQGSGGLTGYTF. CDR3 DNA sequence: TGTGCCAGCAGCCAAGGTTCCGGGGGGTTAACAGGCTACACCTTC.

This clonotype came up once. A clone one base away is much larger, so this may be a read error. The chain links TRBV10-3 to TRBJ2-7, with D maybe TRBD2 (5 bases). CDR1 is ENHRY, CDR2 SYGVKD, per germline. This CDR3 is 16 amino acids long. V lost 2 bases and J lost 7, with 21 bases in between. CDR3 region: CAISETAEASYNEQYF. The DNA of the CDR3 is TGTGCCATCAGTGAGACAGCGGAGGCAAGCTACAATGAGCAGTACTTC.

In its sample, this clonotype was seen many times. The rearrangement joins TRBV20-1 to TRBJ2-1, with TRBD2 as a possible D gene (5 bases). Trimming removed 4 bases at V and 7 bases at J, with 14 bases between. The CDR3 runs 13 residues. Germline CDR1 reads DFQATT; CDR2 reads SNEGSKA (reference sequence). DNA for the CDR3: TGCAGTGCTAAAGCTAGCTGGCGGAATGAGCAGTTCTTC. Translating it yields CSAKASWRNEQFF.

This clonotype was detected only a few times. A much larger clonotype is one base distant, so this may be a read error. The chain recombines TRBV6-2 or TRBV6-3 with TRBJ2-1, with 10 bases aligning to TRBD1. This CDR3 region has 17 residues. Trimming took 1 base from V and 10 from J; bases not matched to a gene: 13. Germline V lookup: CDR1 MNHEY, CDR2 SVGEGT. The CDR3 protein is CASSYFGPGQGRDEQFF. Here the CDR3 DNA reads TGTGCCAGCAGTTACTTCGGTCCGGGACAGGGGCGAGACGAGCAGTTCTTC.